This TCR beta chain is from a study of CD8 T cells in ankylosing spondylitis. Libraries of TCR beta came from quantitative 5'-RACE with molecular barcodes. Each CDR3 protein is one row after TCRdb ran MiXCR on the 5' RACE reads. Of 340,000 or so distinct CDR3 sequences listed, about 14% are singletons. Trimming took 3 bases from V and 0 from J, leaving 18 bases between them. Germline loops: CDR1 SGHRS, CDR2 YFSETQ. The CDR3 loop spans 18 amino acids. Study results and limitations: Prior work had noted some motif variants in reactive arthritis blood and synovial fluid. In ankylosing spondylitis patients, matched synovial fluid reportedly showed significant enrichment of disease-linked clones.

This clonotype came up a few times. Its antigen is currently unknown. Sequencing was done on a sample of blood, either unsorted or a sorted T cell fraction (not recorded which). This receptor was obtained from a male donor with ankylosing spondylitis or in good health (not recorded which). The chain links TRBV5-1 to TRBJ2-2; a weak D match, TRBD1 (6 bases). CDR3: CASSWGPSIRANTGELFF. In DNA, the CDR3 is TGCGCCAGCAGCTGGGGGCCTAGCATTAGGGCGAACACCGGGGAGCTGTTTTTT.